A single sample is the source of the 9 T cell receptor beta chains below, sequenced in a study of shared T cell receptors in the human thymus. The assay was immunoSEQ multiplex PCR, and TCRdb's table has in-frame clones only and misses some. The table lists hundreds of thousands of clones, roughly 86% of them singletons. This sample was shared with a second study, whose subject was human thymus T cells.

Sequences were obtained from thymocytes. The receptors derive from a boy under three years old with a congenital heart defect.

The chain combines TRBV7-8 with TRBJ1-6; D uncertain. Germline V gene lookup returns CDR1 SGHVS and CDR2 FQNEAQ. V lost 2 bases and J lost 6, with 5 bases in between. The CDR3 is 13 amino acids. The CDR3 loop reads CASSLLSNSPLHF. The CDR3 region has the DNA TGTGCCAGCAGCTTACTGAGTAATTCACCCCTCCACTTT. The complete variable domain, with remaining parts taken from reference TRBV7-8 and TRBJ1-6, reads GAGVSQSPRYKVAKRGQDVALRCDPISGHVSLFWYQQALGQGPEFLTYFQNEAQLDKSGLPSDRFFAERPEGSVSTLKIQRTQQEDSAVYLCASSLLSNSPLHFGNGTRLTVT.

J is TRBJ2-3 and V is TRBV4-3; a possible D gene is TRBD2 (5 bases). The CDR3 has 17 residues. V lost 0 bases, J lost 6 bases, and 19 bases lay in between. Germline V gives CDR1 LGHNA, CDR2 YSLEER. The CDR3 spells CASSQEMAGGNTDTQYF. The CDR3 bases are TGCGCCAGCAGCCAAGAGATGGCGGGTGGTAACACGGATACGCAGTATTTT.

The chain couples TRBV12-5 to TRBJ2-1; 7 nucleotides match TRBD1. Germline V lookup: CDR1 LGHNT, CDR2 FRNRAP. This CDR3 has 13 residues. J was trimmed by 5 bases and V by 5 bases; bases with no gene match: 3. CDR3 sequence: CASGPGTDNEQFF. The DNA for the CDR3 is TGTGCTAGTGGTCCCGGGACAGACAATGAGCAGTTCTTC.

The gene calls are TRBV7-2 and TRBJ1-5, with unresolved D. Per the germline V gene, CDR1 is SGHTA and CDR2 is FQGNSA. Trimming removed 2 bases from V and 4 bases from J, with 9 bases in between. The CDR3 is made up of 14 amino acids. The CDR3 sequence is CASSLSRLNQPQHF. CDR3 sequence (DNA): TGTGCCAGCAGCTTATCCAGACTAAATCAGCCCCAGCATTTT.

V is TRBV4-3 and J is TRBJ2-3; D is possibly TRBD2 (6 bases). The CDR3 extends over 19 amino acids. The V gene lost 0 bases and the J gene lost 2 bases, with 21 bases spanning the gap. Looked up from germline, CDR1 is LGHNA and CDR2 is YSLEER. The CDR3 DNA sequence: TGCGCCAGCAGCCAAGAGGGGTGGGGGTTAGCGGTGTACACAGATACGCAGTATTTT. This codes for CASSQEGWGLAVYTDTQYF.

This clone was observed once. CDR3 amino acids: CASSYGTSGKDYEQYF. The CDR3 nucleotides are TGTGCCAGCAGTTACGGGACTAGCGGGAAAGATTACGAGCAGTACTTC. The chain carries TRBV6-6 and TRBJ2-7, with 13 bases that match TRBD2. The CDR3 runs to 16 residues. Germline values: CDR1 MNHNY, CDR2 SVGAGI (reference sequence). The trim removed 2 bases at V and 4 bases at J, leaving 5 bases unmatched.

This sequence joins TRBV27 and TRBJ1-5, with 9 nucleotides matching TRBD1. From germline, CDR1 is MNHEY and CDR2 SMNVEV (reference sequence). With 6 bases clipped from V and 3 bases from J, the junction kept 3 bases outside the gene matches. The CDR3 is 14 amino acids. The CDR3 reads CASRGQGFNQPQHF. The DNA of the CDR3 is TGTGCCAGCAGGGGACAGGGCTTCAATCAGCCCCAGCATTTT.

The chain employs TRBV5-1 and TRBJ2-5; tentatively, D is TRBD1 (5 bases). The germline V and J ends were trimmed by 4 bases and 2 bases, with 9 bases remaining between them. Germline V gene lookup returns CDR1 SGHRS and CDR2 YFSETQ. The CDR3 sequence is 13 residues long. CDR3 bases: TGCGCCAGCAGCCTAAGGGGACAAGAGACCCAGTACTTC. Amino acids: CASSLRGQETQYF.

This chain links TRBV5-6 with TRBJ2-1, with 13 bases lining up with TRBD2. This CDR3 is built from 14 residues. J gave up 7 bases and V 5 bases, and 3 bases lay outside the gene matches. The V gene's germline CDR1 is SGHDT and CDR2 YYEEEE. The CDR3 coding sequence is TGTGCCAGCAGGTCGGGACTAGCGGGGAATGAGCAGTTCTTC. It is translated as CASRSGLAGNEQFF.